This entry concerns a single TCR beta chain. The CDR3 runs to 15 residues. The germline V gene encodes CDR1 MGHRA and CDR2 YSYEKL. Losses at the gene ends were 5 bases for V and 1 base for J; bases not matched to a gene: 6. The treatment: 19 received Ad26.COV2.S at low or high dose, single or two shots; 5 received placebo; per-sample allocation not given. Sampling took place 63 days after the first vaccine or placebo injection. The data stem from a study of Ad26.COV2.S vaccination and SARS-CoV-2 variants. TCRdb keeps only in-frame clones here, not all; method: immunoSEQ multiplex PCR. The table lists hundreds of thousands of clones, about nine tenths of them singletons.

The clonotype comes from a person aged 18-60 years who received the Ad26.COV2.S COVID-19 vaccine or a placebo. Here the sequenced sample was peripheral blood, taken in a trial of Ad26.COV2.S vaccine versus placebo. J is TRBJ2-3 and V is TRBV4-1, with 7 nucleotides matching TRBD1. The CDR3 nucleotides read TGCGCCAGCAGCTCCAGGGGGTCCGGCACAGATACGCAGTATTTT. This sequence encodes CASSSRGSGTDTQYF.